This TCR beta chain was sequenced in a study of blood T cell repertoires in COVID-19. Study-level background: The study drew acute and convalescent COVID-19 samples from the United States, Italy and Spain. The cDNA or gDNA used as material had been derived from T cells, B-cell-depleted T cells, or PBMCs.

As handled by the study authors: Estimates of nucleated cell counts were drawn from the amplification of reference gene primers. Data came from immunoSEQ multiplex PCR; TCRdb stores just in-frame clones and leaves some out. V, J and clone size reflect that table, while D and trimming were determined from the DNA. The sample holds hundreds of thousands of clones, roughly 87% seen once. The CDR3 spans 12 residues. The germline gives CDR1 ENHRY, CDR2 SYGVKD. Trimming cost V 4 bases and J 5 bases, with 6 bases left between them. The clonotype comes from a woman aged 18-29 years who had recovered from COVID-19. The V and J genes are TRBV10-3 and TRBJ2-1; D is uncertain. The sequencing sample was made of peripheral blood. The CDR3 DNA sequence: TGTGCCATCAGTGTCCGGGACAATGAGCAGTTCTTC. Translated, it gives CAISVRDNEQFF.